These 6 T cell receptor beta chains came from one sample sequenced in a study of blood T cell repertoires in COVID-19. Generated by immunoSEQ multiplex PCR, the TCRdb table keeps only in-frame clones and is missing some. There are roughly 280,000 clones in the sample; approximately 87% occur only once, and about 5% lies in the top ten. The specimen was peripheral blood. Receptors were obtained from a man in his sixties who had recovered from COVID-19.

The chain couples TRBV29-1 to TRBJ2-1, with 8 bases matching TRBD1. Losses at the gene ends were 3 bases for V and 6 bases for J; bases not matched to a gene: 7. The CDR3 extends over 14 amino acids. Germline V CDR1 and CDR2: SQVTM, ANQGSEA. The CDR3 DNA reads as TGCAGCGTTGATGGGACAGGCATCCTCAATGAGCAGTTCTTC. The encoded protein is CSVDGTGILNEQFF.

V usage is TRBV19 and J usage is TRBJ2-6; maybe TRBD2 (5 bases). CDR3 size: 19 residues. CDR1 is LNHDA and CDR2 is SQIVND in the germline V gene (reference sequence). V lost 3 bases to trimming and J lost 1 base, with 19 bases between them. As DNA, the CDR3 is TGTGCCAGTAGTATTTCGCCGAGATCTCTAGCTTCTGGGGCCAACGTCCTGACTTTC. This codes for CASSISPRSLASGANVLTF. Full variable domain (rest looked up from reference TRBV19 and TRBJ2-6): DGGITQSPKYLFRKEGQNVTLSCEQNLNHDAMYWYRQDPGQGLRLIYYSQIVNDFQKGDIAEGYSVSREKKESFPLTVTSAQKNPTAFYLCASSISPRSLASGANVLTFGAGSRLTVL.

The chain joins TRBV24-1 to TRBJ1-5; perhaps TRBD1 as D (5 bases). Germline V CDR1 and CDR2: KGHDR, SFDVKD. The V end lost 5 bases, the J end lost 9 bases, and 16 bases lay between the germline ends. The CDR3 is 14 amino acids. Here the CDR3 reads CATSAPGVRGPQHF. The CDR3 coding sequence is TGTGCCACCAGTGCTCCGGGGGTGCGGGGGCCCCAGCATTTT.

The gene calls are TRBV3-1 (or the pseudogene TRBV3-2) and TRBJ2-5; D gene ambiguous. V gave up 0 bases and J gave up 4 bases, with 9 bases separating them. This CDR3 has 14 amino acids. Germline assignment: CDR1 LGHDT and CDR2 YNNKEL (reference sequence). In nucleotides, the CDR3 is TGTGCCAGCAGCCAAGATCCCAGTTTAGAGACCCAGTACTTC. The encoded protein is CASSQDPSLETQYF.

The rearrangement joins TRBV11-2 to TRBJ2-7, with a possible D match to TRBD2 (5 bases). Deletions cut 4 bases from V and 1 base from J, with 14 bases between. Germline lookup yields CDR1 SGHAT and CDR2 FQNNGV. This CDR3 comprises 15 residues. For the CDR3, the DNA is TGTGCCAGCAGCTACCTGCCCGGGGATTCCTACGAGCAGTACTTC. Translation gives CASSYLPGDSYEQYF. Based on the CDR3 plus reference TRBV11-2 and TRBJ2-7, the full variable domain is EAGVAQSPRYKIIEKRQSVAFWCNPISGHATLYWYQQILGQGPKLLIQFQNNGVVDDSQLPKDRFSAERLKGVDSTLKIQPAKLEDSAVYLCASSYLPGDSYEQYFGPGTRLTVT.

CDR3 sequence reads: CASTGGWGLGTDTQYF. CDR3 DNA: TGTGCCAGCACAGGGGGCTGGGGTTTAGGGACAGATACGCAGTATTTT. The chain links TRBV5-6 to TRBJ2-3; 8 positions match TRBD1. Per the germline V gene, CDR1 is SGHDT and CDR2 is YYEEEE. The V gene end was trimmed by 6 bases and the J gene end by 3 bases; junction bases not matched to a gene: 12. CDR3 length: 16 residues. The whole variable domain, remainder taken from reference TRBV5-6 and TRBJ2-3, is DAGVTQSPTHLIKTRGQQVTLRCSPKSGHDTVSWYQQALGQGPQFIFQYYEEEERQRGNFPDRFSGHQFPNYSSELNVNALLLGDSALYLCASTGGWGLGTDTQYFGPGTRLTVL.